The 2 T cell receptor beta chains listed next were all sequenced from one sample in a study of OX40 agonist ivuxolimab in advanced cancers. The library was obtained by the immunoSEQ multiplex PCR assay. This is the immuneACCESS table as TCRdb keeps it, with only in-frame sequences that have V and J called. A part of the clones is gone; compared with another copy, unresolved V genes explain less than half, and the rest is unexplained. This sample gives approximately 71,000 clones in total; nearly 85% of them show up just once. The top ten clones comprise roughly 10% of the sample. This specimen was CD4+ or CD8+ T cells sorted from blood, taken in a trial of the OX40 agonist ivuxolimab. The receptors were sampled from an adult with an advanced solid tumor such as melanoma, head and neck, liver or kidney cancer.

The chain employs TRBV11-2 and TRBJ2-7, with D maybe TRBD2 (6 bases). Trimming took off 9 bases at V and 0 bases at J, with 15 bases between the two ends. The V gene's germline CDR1 is SGHAT and CDR2 FQNNGV. This CDR3 comprises 14 residues. DNA for the CDR3: TGTGCCAGTTCCCACGGGAGCGGCTCCTACGAGCAGTACTTC. Its protein product is CASSHGSGSYEQYF.

J is TRBJ2-1 and V is TRBV15; 12 bases are shared with TRBD2. This CDR3 contains 17 residues. With V trimmed by 3 bases and J by 8 bases, 11 bases remained unmatched. The germline V gene encodes CDR1 LNHNV and CDR2 YYDKDF (reference sequence). CDR3 DNA: TGTGCCACCAGCAGGCCGCGACTAGCGGGGGCGGGGGATGAGCAGTTCTTC. Its translation is CATSRPRLAGAGDEQFF.